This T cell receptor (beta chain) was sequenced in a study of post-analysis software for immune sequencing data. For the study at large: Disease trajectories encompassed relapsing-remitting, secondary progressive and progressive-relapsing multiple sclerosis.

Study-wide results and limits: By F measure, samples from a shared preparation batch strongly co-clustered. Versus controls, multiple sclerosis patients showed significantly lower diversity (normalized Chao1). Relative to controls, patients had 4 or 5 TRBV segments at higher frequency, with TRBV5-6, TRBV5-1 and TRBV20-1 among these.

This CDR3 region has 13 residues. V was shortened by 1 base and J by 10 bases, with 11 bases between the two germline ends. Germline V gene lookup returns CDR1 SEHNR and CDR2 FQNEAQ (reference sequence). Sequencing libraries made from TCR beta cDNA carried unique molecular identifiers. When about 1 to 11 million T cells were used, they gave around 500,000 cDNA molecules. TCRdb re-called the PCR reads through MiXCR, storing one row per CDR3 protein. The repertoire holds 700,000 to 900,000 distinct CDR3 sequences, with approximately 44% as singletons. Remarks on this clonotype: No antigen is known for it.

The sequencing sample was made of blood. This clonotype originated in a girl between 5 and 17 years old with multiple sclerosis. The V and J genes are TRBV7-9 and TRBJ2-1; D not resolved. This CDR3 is CASSLEALREQFF. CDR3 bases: TGTGCCAGCAGCTTAGAAGCCCTGAGGGAGCAGTTCTTC.